The following is a TCR beta chain sequence with its context. What it binds is unknown. The junction shows a germline mismatch at one end, possibly a read error. This specimen belongs to a study of blood T cells in healthy people across ages. Study findings and constraints: Naive CD4+ cell counts and diversity both ran higher in long-lived than in aged donors. Leaving the PBMCs unsorted stopped any conclusive comparison of naive versus antigen-experienced cells.

Aged roughly 6 to 90, donors were systemically healthy Caucasians from Russia. Samples each yielded at least 6 micrograms of total RNA. The CDR3 sequence is 16 residues long. CDR1 DFQATT and CDR2 SNEGSKA come from the germline V gene (reference sequence). Next came a second PCR, run for about 6 to 12 cycles, which used a sample-barcoded 5' primer along with a J-beta primer mix. TCRdb re-derived calls from the 5' RACE reads in MiXCR, one entry per CDR3 protein. This table has 800,000 to 950,000 distinct CDR3 sequences, 25% to 35% appearing once. These data were likewise used in another study, on T cells of mothers and their children.

The source is a woman aged 40 to 50 in good health. Sequencing was carried out using blood. This chain uses TRBV20-1 with TRBJ1-2; 7 positions match TRBD1. The CDR3 here is CSARDSRLRQGGGYTF. CDR3 in DNA: TGCAGCGCTAGAGATTCTAGGCTCAGACAGGGCGGTGGCTACACCTTC.